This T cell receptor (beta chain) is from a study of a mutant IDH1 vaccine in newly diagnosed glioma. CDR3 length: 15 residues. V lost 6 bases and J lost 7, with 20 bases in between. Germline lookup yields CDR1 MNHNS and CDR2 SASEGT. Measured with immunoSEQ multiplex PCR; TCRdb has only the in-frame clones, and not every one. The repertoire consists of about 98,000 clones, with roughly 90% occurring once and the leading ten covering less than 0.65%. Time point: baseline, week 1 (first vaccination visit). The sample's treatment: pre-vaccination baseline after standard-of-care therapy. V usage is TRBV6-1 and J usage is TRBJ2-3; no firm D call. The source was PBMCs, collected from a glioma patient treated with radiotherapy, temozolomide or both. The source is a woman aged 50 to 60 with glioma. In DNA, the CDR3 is TGTGCCAGCAGCCACGACCCGAATCCTCGATATACGCAGTATTTT. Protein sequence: CASSHDPNPRYTQYF.